Described below is a single T cell receptor beta chain sequence and its context. Its antigen is not known. Template material for amplifying TCR beta CDR3 regions consisted of RNA transcripts. TCR CDR3 regions were first amplified by RT-PCR with HTBI primers. TCRdb ran MiXCR on the multiplex PCR reads and lists one entry per CDR3 protein. The sample yields approximately 200,000 distinct CDR3 sequences, approximately 16% seen once. The record originates from a study of T cells in Graves' hyperthyroidism and ophthalmopathy. Study background: Peripheral blood was taken when the disease was first diagnosed, before any treatment began. Study-level points and caveats: From stable hyperthyroidism, ophthalmopathy was set apart by a 13 V-J model.

Newly diagnosed patients aged 18 to 65 had hyperthyroidism of under 2 months' duration. In germline, CDR1 is SGHTA, CDR2 FQGTGA. Trimming took 5 bases from V and 12 from J, leaving 24 bases between them. This CDR3 has 15 amino acids. The source is a man aged 35-49 years with Graves' hyperthyroidism. Sequencing was done on a sample of blood. V is TRBV7-3 and J is TRBJ2-3; tentatively, D is TRBD2 (5 bases). As DNA, the CDR3 is TGTGCCAGCAGCCGACTACCGCCCCGCCCACCCCCCCAGTATTTT. It translates to CASSRLPPRPPPQYF. The full variable domain, in which reference TRBV7-3 and TRBJ2-3 provide the parts outside the CDR3, is GAGVSQTPSNKVTEKGKYVELRCDPISGHTALYWYRQSLGQGPEFLIYFQGTGAADDSGLPNDRFFAVRPEGSVSTLKIQRTERGDSAVYLCASSRLPPRPPPQYFGPGTRLTVL.